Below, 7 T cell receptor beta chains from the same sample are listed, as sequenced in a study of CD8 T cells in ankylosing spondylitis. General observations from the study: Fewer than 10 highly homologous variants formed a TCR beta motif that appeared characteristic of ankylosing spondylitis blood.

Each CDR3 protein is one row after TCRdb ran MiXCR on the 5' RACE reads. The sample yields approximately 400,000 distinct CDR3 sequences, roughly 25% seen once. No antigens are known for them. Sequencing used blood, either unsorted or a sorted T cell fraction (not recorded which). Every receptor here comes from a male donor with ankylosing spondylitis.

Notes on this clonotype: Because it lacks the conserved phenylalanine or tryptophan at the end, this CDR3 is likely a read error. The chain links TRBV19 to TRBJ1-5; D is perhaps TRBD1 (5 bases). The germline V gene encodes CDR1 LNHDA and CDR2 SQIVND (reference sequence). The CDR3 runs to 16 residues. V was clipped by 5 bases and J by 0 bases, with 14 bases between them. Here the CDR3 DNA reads TGTGCCAGTAGTCCAACAACAGGATTTAGCAATCAGCCCCAGCATCTT. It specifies CASSPTTGFSNQPQHL.

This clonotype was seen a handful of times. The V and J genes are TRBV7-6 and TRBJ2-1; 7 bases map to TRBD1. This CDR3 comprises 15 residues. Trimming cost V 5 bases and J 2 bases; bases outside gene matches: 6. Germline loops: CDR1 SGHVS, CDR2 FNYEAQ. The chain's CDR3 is CASSNGQVTYNEQFF. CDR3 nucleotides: TGTGCCAGCAGCAATGGACAGGTCACCTACAATGAGCAGTTCTTC.

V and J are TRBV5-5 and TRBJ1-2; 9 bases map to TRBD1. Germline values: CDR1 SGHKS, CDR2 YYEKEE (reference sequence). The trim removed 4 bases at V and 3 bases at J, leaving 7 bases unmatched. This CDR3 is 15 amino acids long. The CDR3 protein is CASSRTGARDYGYTF. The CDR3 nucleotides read TGTGCCAGCAGCCGGACAGGGGCGCGGGACTATGGCTACACCTTC.

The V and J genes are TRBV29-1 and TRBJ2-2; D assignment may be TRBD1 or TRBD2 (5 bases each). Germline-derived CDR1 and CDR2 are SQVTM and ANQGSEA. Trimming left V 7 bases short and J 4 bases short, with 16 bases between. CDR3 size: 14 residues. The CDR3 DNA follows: TGCAGCGGAGAAAGAGGGGTGGGCACCGGGGAGCTGTTTTTT. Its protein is CSGERGVGTGELFF.

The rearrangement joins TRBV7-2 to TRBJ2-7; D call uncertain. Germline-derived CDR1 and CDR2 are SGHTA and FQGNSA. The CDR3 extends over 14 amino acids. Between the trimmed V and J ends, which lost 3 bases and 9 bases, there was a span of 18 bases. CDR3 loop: CASSFGSGPVWQYV. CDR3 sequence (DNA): TGTGCCAGCAGCTTTGGATCCGGCCCCGTTTGGCAGTACGTC.

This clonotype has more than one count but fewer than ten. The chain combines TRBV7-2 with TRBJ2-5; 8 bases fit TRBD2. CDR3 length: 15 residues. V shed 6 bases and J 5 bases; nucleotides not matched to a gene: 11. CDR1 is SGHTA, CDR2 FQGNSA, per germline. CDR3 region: CASSQTPTGGETQYF. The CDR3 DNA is TGTGCCAGCAGTCAGACCCCGACGGGGGGGGAGACCCAGTACTTC.

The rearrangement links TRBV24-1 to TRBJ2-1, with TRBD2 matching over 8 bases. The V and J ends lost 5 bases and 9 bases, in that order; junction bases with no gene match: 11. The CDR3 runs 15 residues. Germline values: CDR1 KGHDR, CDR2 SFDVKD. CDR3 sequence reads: CATSVDSGRRGEQFF. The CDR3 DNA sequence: TGTGCCACCAGTGTCGACAGCGGGAGAAGGGGTGAGCAGTTCTTC.